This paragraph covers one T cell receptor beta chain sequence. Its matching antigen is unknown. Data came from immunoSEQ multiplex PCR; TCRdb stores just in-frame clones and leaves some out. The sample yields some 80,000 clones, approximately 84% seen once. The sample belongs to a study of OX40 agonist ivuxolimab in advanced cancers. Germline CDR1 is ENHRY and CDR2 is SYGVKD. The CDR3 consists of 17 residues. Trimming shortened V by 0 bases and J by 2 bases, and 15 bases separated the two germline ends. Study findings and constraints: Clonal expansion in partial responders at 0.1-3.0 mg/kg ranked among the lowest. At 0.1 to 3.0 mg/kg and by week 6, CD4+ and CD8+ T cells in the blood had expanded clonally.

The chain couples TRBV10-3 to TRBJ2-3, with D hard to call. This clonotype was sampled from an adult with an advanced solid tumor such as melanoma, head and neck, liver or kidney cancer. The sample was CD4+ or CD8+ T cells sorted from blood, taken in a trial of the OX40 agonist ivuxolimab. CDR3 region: CAISESFAGPNTDTQYF. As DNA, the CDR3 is TGTGCCATCAGTGAGTCATTCGCAGGACCAAACACAGATACGCAGTATTTT.